This T cell receptor beta chain was recovered during a study of identifying expanded T cells in peripheral blood. Broader study findings: Clone count variance between approximately two-week samples rose with total template count. Differentially abundant clones: approximately 1.3 between replicates, approximately 16 at approximately 14 days, 19 to 20 at four.

Data came from immunoSEQ multiplex PCR; TCRdb stores just in-frame clones and leaves some out. The sample contains 100,000 to 110,000 clones, over 80% of which appear only once. On this clone: Its antigen is still unknown.

V was clipped by 3 bases and J by 4 bases, with 14 bases between them. CDR3 length: 14 amino acids. CDR1 is SGHDT and CDR2 is YYEEEE in the germline V gene. During the collection period, no donor immune events like infections were recorded. The gene calls are TRBV5-6 and TRBJ2-7, with D possibly being TRBD1 or TRBD2 (5 bases each). This TCR was sampled from a person aged 18 to 70 in good health. Sequenced: blood. CDR3 in DNA: TGTGCCAGCAGCTCCGGGGCGTCTATATACGAGCAGTACTTC. Translation gives CASSSGASIYEQYF.